This is a list of T cell receptor beta chains from one sample in a study of T cell changes during pregnancy in multiple sclerosis. The protocol was immunoSEQ multiplex PCR, while the TCRdb copy is restricted to in-frame clones and leaves out a portion. Among roughly 13,000 clones listed, approximately 95% were seen once. The source was peripheral blood, collected in the second trimester of pregnancy. These receptors were obtained from a female donor in good health, enrolled as a control in a pregnancy study. Each CDR3 is given with its conserved first and last residue. The D gene is left open where the match is weak. Not every row has a clone size; where given, it reads once, few, many or a size class.

J gene,D gene,clone size,V gene,CDR3 DNA,CDR3 protein
TRBJ1-1,TRBD1,.,TRBV5-1,TGCGCCAGCAGCTTCAGGGGGCAGGACACTGAAGCTTTCTTT,CASSFRGQDTEAFF
TRBJ1-3,.,.,TRBV2,TGTGCCAGCAGTCTTTACGCCGGACAGAGCTCTGGAAACACCATATATTTT,CASSLYAGQSSGNTIYF
TRBJ2-3,.,.,TRBV6-6,TGTGCCGCGGGGGATACGCAGTATTTT,CAAGDTQYF
TRBJ2-1,.,.,TRBV21-1,TGTGCCAGCAAGAGGGCGACTTCCTACAATGAGCAGTTCTTC,CASKRATSYNEQFF
TRBJ2-7,TRBD1,.,TRBV10-2,TGCGCCAGCAGTGAGTCGGGACAGGGCTACGAGCAGTACTTC,CASSESGQGYEQYF
TRBJ2-7,TRBD1,.,TRBV6-6,TGTGCCAGCAGCTCCGCCGGGACAGGGAGGTACGAGCAGTACTTC,CASSSAGTGRYEQYF
TRBJ2-7,TRBD1,.,TRBV15,TGTGCCACCAGCTACCAAAGACAGGGCGGCGAGCAGTACTTC,CATSYQRQGGEQYF
TRBJ1-4,.,.,TRBV28,TGTGCCAGCAGCTGGATAGACAGGAGAAATGAAAAACTGTTTTTT,CASSWIDRRNEKLFF
TRBJ1-5,TRBD1,.,TRBV11-1,TGTGCCAGCAGCCACGGACAGGGAGATAGCAATCAGCCCCAGCATTTT,CASSHGQGDSNQPQHF
TRBJ2-1,TRBD2,.,TRBV10-2,TGCGCCAGCAGTGACCTAGCGGGAGGGTACAATGAGCAGTTCTTC,CASSDLAGGYNEQFF
TRBJ2-3,.,.,TRBV7-3,TGTGCCAGCAGCTTAAGCGGTGGGACAGATACGCAGTATTTT,CASSLSGGTDTQYF
TRBJ1-1,.,.,TRBV2,TGTGCCAGCATGAACGACAGGAACACTGAAGCTTTCTTT,CASMNDRNTEAFF
TRBJ2-2,TRBD1,once,TRBV7-9,TGTGCCAGCAGCTCTCAGGGGGCCGGGGAGCTGTTTTTT,CASSSQGAGELFF
TRBJ1-3,.,few,TRBV5-1,TGCGCCAGCAGCTTGGGTCGGGGTGTTCGGGACACCATATATTTT,CASSLGRGVRDTIYF
TRBJ1-1,.,.,TRBV19,TGTGCCAGTAGTATGAATCTGAGGGCCAAAAACACTGAAGCTTTCTTT,CASSMNLRAKNTEAFF
TRBJ1-1,TRBD1,.,TRBV4-3,TGCGCCAGCAGCCAATCCCAGGGGGCCTACACTGAAGCTTTCTTT,CASSQSQGAYTEAFF
TRBJ1-2,TRBD1,.,TRBV16,TGTGCCAGCAGACAGGCAGGGGGCGATGGCTACACCTTC,CASRQAGGDGYTF
TRBJ1-3,.,.,TRBV28,TGTGCCAGCAGTTTAAGGGGAAGGGCAGGAAACACCATATATTTT,CASSLRGRAGNTIYF
TRBJ2-2,.,.,TRBV7-8,TGTGCCAGCAGCTCATACCGTGTCGTAAATTGGCGGGGGAACACCGGGGAGCTGTTTTTT,CASSSYRVVNWRGNTGELFF
TRBJ1-2,TRBD1,.,TRBV14,TGTGCCAGCAGCCGATCCCGGGACAGAATAAACTATGGCTACACCTTC,CASSRSRDRINYGYTF
TRBJ1-1,.,.,TRBV19,TGTGCCAGTAGAGATGACAGGACGAACACTGAAGCTTTCTTT,CASRDDRTNTEAFF
TRBJ2-7,TRBD1,.,TRBV5-6,TGTGCCAGCAGCCCGGTGGGGGACAGGGCCTCCTACGAGCAGTACTTC,CASSPVGDRASYEQYF
TRBJ1-5,.,.,TRBV6-1,TGTGCCAGCAGTGAAGCCACGAGTGGTGCAGGTCAGCCCCAGCATTTT,CASSEATSGAGQPQHF
TRBJ1-1,TRBD1,.,TRBV7-2,TGTGCCAGCAGCTTAGGTGGGACAGTGGCTTTCTTT,CASSLGGTVAFF
TRBJ2-1,TRBD2,.,TRBV9,TGTGCCAGCAGCGTATTAGTAGCGGGTCATGAGCAGTTCTTC,CASSVLVAGHEQFF
TRBJ1-2,.,.,TRBV4-2,TGTGCCAGCAGCCAAGATGCAGGCCCTGCCTATGGCTACACCTTC,CASSQDAGPAYGYTF
TRBJ2-5,TRBD2,.,TRBV6-4,TGTGCCAGCAGTGTCTCCCCGGGGGGGCAAGAGACCCAGTACTTC,CASSVSPGGQETQYF
TRBJ2-7,TRBD2,.,TRBV7-2,TGTGCCAGCAGCTCCCTCGGTACTAGCGGGAGAGACTACGAGCAGTACTTC,CASSSLGTSGRDYEQYF
TRBJ1-5,.,.,TRBV7-2,TGTGCCAGCAGCTTCTACAATCAGCCCCAGCATTTT,CASSFYNQPQHF
TRBJ2-6,.,.,TRBV19,TGTGCCAGTAGTATAGCGGGTTTATACTTCTCTGGGGCCAACGTCCTGACTTTC,CASSIAGLYFSGANVLTF
TRBJ2-3,.,.,TRBV28,TGTGCCAGCAGTCAGGTACCCACCGGGATCTACACAGATACGCAGTATTTT,CASSQVPTGIYTDTQYF
TRBJ2-1,TRBD2,.,TRBV6-4,TGTGCCAGCAGTGAAGGGGCGGGAGGGCCACACAATGAGCAGTTCTTC,CASSEGAGGPHNEQFF
TRBJ1-1,.,.,TRBV5-4,TGTGCCAGCAGCTTGAGGGGTAGGGAAAACACTGAAGCTTTCTTT,CASSLRGRENTEAFF
TRBJ1-1,TRBD1,once,TRBV7-9,TGTGCCAGCAGCTTATACAGGGGAGTGAACACTGAAGCTTTCTTT,CASSLYRGVNTEAFF
TRBJ1-2,TRBD1,.,TRBV2,TGTGCCATTCTTAGGACGGGACAGGGAGACTATGGCTACACCTTC,CAILRTGQGDYGYTF
TRBJ2-7,TRBD2,.,TRBV7-9,TGTGCCAGCAGCTTAGGGGATAGCGGGAGTGGTGAGCAGTACTTC,CASSLGDSGSGEQYF
TRBJ2-3,TRBD2,.,TRBV28,TGTGCCAGTATAATAATCTATTTGTCCTTCGGGGGGGGCACAGATACGCAGTATTTT,CASIIIYLSFGGGTDTQYF
TRBJ1-1,.,.,TRBV4-3,TGCGCCAGCAGCCAAAAAAGAGGGAACACTGAAGCTTTCTTT,CASSQKRGNTEAFF
TRBJ2-7,TRBD1,.,TRBV13,TGTGCCAGCAGGCAAACCGGGACAGGGTCCTACGAGCAGTACTTC,CASRQTGTGSYEQYF
TRBJ2-3,TRBD2,.,TRBV4-2,TGTGCCAGCAGCCAAGAGTTGGAAGCGGGAGTCGGGGAAGATACGCAGTATTTT,CASSQELEAGVGEDTQYF
TRBJ1-1,.,.,TRBV4-1,TGCGCCAGCAGCCTTCGACAGTTGAACACTGAAGCTTTCTTT,CASSLRQLNTEAFF
TRBJ1-1,.,.,TRBV5-8,TGTGCCAGCAGGTACCTGCACCCCCAGGGGAACACTGAAGCTTTCTTT,CASRYLHPQGNTEAFF
TRBJ1-2,TRBD1,.,TRBV27,TGTGCCAGCAGTTTAAACAGGGGGTCAAGTGGCTACACCTTC,CASSLNRGSSGYTF
TRBJ2-3,TRBD2,.,TRBV6-4,TGTGCCAGCAGTGAACTAGGCGGGAGGAACACAGATACGCAGTATTTT,CASSELGGRNTDTQYF
TRBJ2-1,TRBD2,.,TRBV19,TGTGCCAGTAGCCCGGGACTAGCGGGGGGAGGGAACAATGAGCAGTTCTTC,CASSPGLAGGGNNEQFF
TRBJ1-1,TRBD1,.,TRBV29-1,TGCAGCGTTCCGGACAGGGCGCCCCTGGGCACTGAAGCTTTCTTT,CSVPDRAPLGTEAFF